Below are 2 T cell receptor beta chains sequenced from a single sample in a study of cytomegalovirus exposure and HLA in healthy donors. Using immunoSEQ multiplex PCR, the repertoire was profiled, and TCRdb retains in-frame clones only, with some absent. Of about 200,000 clones in the sample, roughly 83% were seen once. The sample was PBMCs. All receptors derive from a woman between 18 and 30 years old in good health and CMV-seronegative.

The chain employs TRBV5-4 and TRBJ2-3; 7 bases align to TRBD1. There are 15 residues in the CDR3. Germline loops: CDR1 SGHNT, CDR2 YYREEE (reference sequence). The J segment lost 4 bases and the V segment lost 4 bases, leaving 9 bases of the junction unmatched. Here the CDR3 reads CASSPQQGRADTQYF. CDR3 nucleotides: TGTGCCAGCAGCCCGCAACAGGGGAGAGCAGATACGCAGTATTTT.

The chain couples TRBV6-5 to TRBJ1-1, with TRBD1 matching over 7 bases. Trimming cost V 0 bases and J 14 bases; bases outside gene matches: 9. The CDR3 has 13 residues. Germline CDR1 MNHEY, CDR2 SVGAGI. CDR3 in amino acids: CASSYSTGTERFF. The CDR3 DNA follows: TGTGCCAGCAGTTACTCGACAGGGACAGAGCGCTTCTTT.